This T cell receptor (beta chain) was captured by sequencing in a study of cytomegalovirus exposure and HLA in healthy donors. Study-level information: Early on, a data release was issued that held about 85 million unique TCRs from HLA-typed donors.

This PCR relied on a set of 60 Vbeta primers and 13 Jbeta primers. This table comes from immunoSEQ multiplex PCR, and its TCRdb copy is limited to in-frame clones, with some not included. The repertoire includes some 200,000 clones, about 85% of them detected once, and 3% to 4% sits in the top ten. This CDR3 has 14 residues. V gave up 0 bases and J gave up 2 bases, with 7 bases separating them. CDR1 is LNHDA and CDR2 is SQIVND in the germline V gene (reference sequence). Worth noting for this clone: Antigen: not known.

Regarding the study as a whole: Analysis was carried out at a later point, and it linked a missense DCLRE1C variant to TCR beta V- and J-gene trimming. A later analysis showed HLA-associated TCR beta chains outstripping equally common others in clonal expansion.

The chain uses TRBV19 and TRBJ1-1; D remains unclear. The sequenced sample was PBMCs. This TCR was sampled from a man in his forties or fifties in good health and CMV-seronegative. In DNA, the CDR3 is TGTGCCAGTAGTATAGACAGAAGAAACACTGAAGCTTTCTTT. Its translation: CASSIDRRNTEAFF.